Below, 6 T cell receptor beta chains from the same sample are listed, as sequenced in a study of shared clonotypes between healthy human individuals. Measured with immunoSEQ multiplex PCR; TCRdb has only the in-frame clones, and not every one. The table lists more than 450,000 clones, 79% of them singletons. The sample comprised PBMCs. Receptors were obtained from a middle-aged woman in good health. Some clones in this sample may be carry-over from other donors' samples.

The chain recombines TRBV6-1 with TRBJ1-3; D gene uncertain. Trimming removed 7 bases from V and 0 bases from J, with 7 bases in between. The germline CDR1 and CDR2 sequences are MNHNS and SASEGT. The CDR3 is made up of 13 amino acids. CDR3 nucleotides: TGTGCCAGCAAGGAGACCTCTGGAAACACCATATATTTT. It translates to CASKETSGNTIYF.

With regard to this clone: A much larger clone sits a single nucleotide away, making a read error possible. This sequence joins TRBV2 and TRBJ2-7; D gene unclear. With 8 bases removed from V and 3 bases from J, the gap between germline ends came to 5 bases. The CDR3 totals 10 residues. Germline CDR1 SNHLY, CDR2 FYNNEI. Here the CDR3 reads CASGDYEQYF. CDR3 nucleotides: TGTGCCAGCGGGGACTACGAGCAGTACTTC.

The rearrangement joins TRBV6-6 to TRBJ1-2; D perhaps matches TRBD1 (5 bases). CDR1 and CDR2 from the germline V gene are MNHNY and SVGAGI (reference sequence). V was cut by 8 bases and J by 2 bases, with 15 bases left in between. The CDR3 extends over 14 amino acids. CDR3 nucleotide sequence: TGTGCCAGCTGCCCCTGGGGGGAGAACTATGGCTACACCTTC. Translated, it gives CASCPWGENYGYTF.

This chain links TRBV6-6 with TRBJ1-1, with D unresolved. Between the trimmed V and J ends, which lost 6 bases and 10 bases, there was a span of 15 bases. Germline V lookup: CDR1 MNHNY, CDR2 SVGAGI (reference sequence). CDR3 length: 12 amino acids. Here the CDR3 DNA reads TGTGCCAGCAGCCCCGGGAGGGAGGGAGCTTTCTTT. Its translation is CASSPGREGAFF.

This clone was detected many times. In DNA form, the CDR3 reads TGTGCCAGCAGCCTAGACAGGGGTAGGGAAGAGACCCAGTACTTC. As protein: CASSLDRGREETQYF. The rearrangement links TRBV28 to TRBJ2-5; 8 bases are a match to TRBD1. The V and J ends lost 6 bases and 3 bases, in that order; junction bases with no gene match: 9. The V gene's germline CDR1 is MDHEN and CDR2 SYDVKM. This CDR3 comprises 15 residues.

The chain carries TRBV28 and TRBJ2-1; D is ambiguous. Germline V CDR1 and CDR2: MDHEN, SYDVKM. Trimming removed 7 bases from V and 1 base from J, with 14 bases in between. The CDR3 is 15 amino acids. The CDR3 DNA reads as TGTGCCAGCATCCGCCCTGGCGAATCCTACAATGAGCAGTTCTTC. Its translation: CASIRPGESYNEQFF. The whole variable domain, filled in from reference TRBV28 and TRBJ2-1, reads DVKVTQSSRYLVKRTGEKVFLECVQDMDHENMFWYRQDPGLGLRLIYFSYDVKMKEKGDIPEGYSVSREKKERFSLILESASTNQTSMYLCASIRPGESYNEQFFGPGTRLTVL.